These 22 T cell receptor beta chains were all obtained from the same sample, sequenced in a study of a mutant IDH1 vaccine in newly diagnosed glioma. For these TCRs, the target antigens are not known. Time point given: week 35, safety follow-up. Each dose of the vaccine consisted of 300 ug of mutant IDH1 20-mer peptide, with topical imiquimod. The assay was immunoSEQ multiplex PCR, and TCRdb's table has in-frame clones only and misses some. The sample lists about 54,000 clones; approximately 81% were seen once. Sample: PBMCs, taken from a glioma patient whose treatment included an IDH1 peptide vaccine. The receptors derive from a woman in her late teens or twenties with glioma.

The V and J genes are TRBV28 and TRBJ2-5; TRBD1 is a possible D gene (5 bases). Germline-derived CDR1 and CDR2 are MDHEN and SYDVKM. This CDR3 region has 12 residues. Trimming shortened V by 2 bases and J by 9 bases, and 10 bases separated the two germline ends. The CDR3 is CASSLPRVSQYF. CDR3 in DNA: TGTGCCAGCAGTTTACCCAGGGTGTCCCAGTACTTC.

A remark on this clone: At one end the junction does not follow the germline gene, possibly because of a read error. Other nucleotide sequences from this sample produce the same CDR3. The CDR3 region has the DNA TGCGCCAGCAGCTTTGGCCAGACCGGTAATGAAGCTTTCTTT. Translation: CASSFGQTGNEAFF. The V gene is TRBV5-4, the J gene TRBJ1-1; D not certain. The CDR3 totals 14 residues. Germline V gene data show CDR1 as SGHNT and CDR2 as YYREEE (reference sequence).

The V gene is TRBV25-1, the J gene TRBJ1-6; TRBD1 might be the D (5 bases). CDR3 size: 13 residues. Germline CDR1 reads MGHDK; CDR2 reads SYGVNS. The ends were cut back, 5 bases at V and 7 bases at J, with 9 bases in the middle. For the CDR3, the DNA is TGTGCCAGCAGTCCTGCAGGGAATTCACCCCTCCACTTT. Encoded protein: CASSPAGNSPLHF.

The chain carries TRBV2 and TRBJ1-2; tentative D call: TRBD1 (6 bases). V was cut by 8 bases and J by 8 bases, with 21 bases left in between. The CDR3 is 14 amino acids. Germline-derived CDR1 and CDR2 are SNHLY and FYNNEI. The CDR3 region has the DNA TGTGCCAGCCGACCCTCGACAGGATCGGGGGGCTACACCTTC. This encodes CASRPSTGSGGYTF.

This clone has only a few counts. The CDR3 nucleotides are TGCAGCGTTGAAACAGCCCGAGGGGACTATGGCTACACCTTC. Its translation: CSVETARGDYGYTF. V usage is TRBV29-1 and J usage is TRBJ1-2; possibly TRBD1 for D (5 bases). The V gene's germline CDR1 is SQVTM and CDR2 ANQGSEA. The CDR3 contains 14 residues. The V and J ends lost 2 bases and 3 bases respectively, with 13 bases between them.

V gene TRBV19 combines with J gene TRBJ1-2; D might be TRBD1 (5 bases). Trimming pared 11 bases from V and 2 bases from J, leaving 9 bases between. Germline assignment: CDR1 LNHDA and CDR2 SQIVND (reference sequence). CDR3 length: 11 residues. The CDR3 DNA reads TGTGCCGGGCGGGGGAACTATGGCTACACCTTC. Translated, it gives CAGRGNYGYTF.

The gene calls are TRBV14 and TRBJ1-2, with D tentatively TRBD1 (5 bases). This CDR3 has 14 residues. Germline assignment: CDR1 SGHDN and CDR2 FVKESK. Trimming shortened V by 1 base and J by 7 bases, and 13 bases separated the two germline ends. CDR3 amino acids: CASSQVRQSGGYTF. CDR3 coding DNA: TGTGCCAGCAGCCAAGTACGACAGAGTGGTGGCTACACCTTC. The full variable domain, rest sourced from reference TRBV14 and TRBJ1-2, is EAGVTQFPSHSVIEKGQTVTLRCDPISGHDNLYWYRRVMGKEIKFLLHFVKESKQDESGMPNNRFLAERTGGTYSTLKVQPAELEDSGVYFCASSQVRQSGGYTFGSGTRLTVV.

This clone has only a few counts. The rearrangement links TRBV6-6 to TRBJ2-7; D remains unclear. The germline CDR1 and CDR2 sequences are MNHNY and SVGAGI (reference sequence). V shed 10 bases and J shed 7 bases, with 20 bases lying between them. The CDR3 is 13 amino acids. CDR3 amino acids: CANQRAPGGEQYF. The CDR3, as DNA: TGTGCCAACCAAAGGGCTCCCGGTGGGGAGCAGTACTTC.

This chain links TRBV5-1 with TRBJ1-1; a weak D match, TRBD1 (5 bases). The CDR3 is 14 residues long. The V gene's germline CDR1 is SGHRS and CDR2 YFSETQ. V dropped 0 bases and J dropped 4 bases, with 10 bases sitting between them. The CDR3: CASSLGRGGTEAFF. DNA for the CDR3: TGCGCCAGCAGCTTGGGTCGGGGGGGCACTGAAGCTTTCTTT.

The chain recombines TRBV27 with TRBJ1-1; D might be TRBD1 (6 bases). The germline gives CDR1 MNHEY, CDR2 SMNVEV (reference sequence). Trimming left V 3 bases short and J 0 bases short, with 11 bases between. This CDR3 is built from 15 residues. The CDR3 nucleotides are TGTGCCAGCAGTTTCGACAGGTTCATGAACACTGAAGCTTTCTTT. It is translated as CASSFDRFMNTEAFF.

This rearrangement joins TRBV19 to TRBJ2-5; D gene ambiguous. V dropped 1 base and J dropped 5 bases, with 5 bases sitting between them. The length of the CDR3 is 12 residues. The germline V gene has CDR1 LNHDA and CDR2 SQIVND (reference sequence). CDR3 sequence reads: CASSIAQETQYF. The CDR3 nucleotides read TGTGCCAGTAGTATAGCCCAGGAGACCCAGTACTTC.

The chain combines TRBV4-2 with TRBJ1-3; D remains unclear. The CDR3 covers 16 residues. The germline gives CDR1 LGHNA, CDR2 YNFKEQ. Trimming shortened V by 4 bases and J by 0 bases, and 13 bases separated the two germline ends. CDR3 DNA: TGTGCCAGCAGCCTCGACCCGGGCCTCTCTGGAAACACCATATATTTT. This sequence encodes CASSLDPGLSGNTIYF.

V usage is TRBV4-1 and J usage is TRBJ1-4; no reliable D call. Germline CDR1 and CDR2: MGHRA and YSYEKL. V was cut by 0 bases and J by 2 bases, with 13 bases left in between. CDR3 length equals 17 residues. This chain's CDR3 is CASSQEPVGWTNEKLFF. The CDR3 nucleotides are TGCGCCAGCAGCCAAGAACCGGTCGGTTGGACTAATGAAAAACTGTTTTTT.

This clone was seen only once. The CDR3 here is CASSLRASGGLARETQYF. The CDR3, as DNA: TGTGCCAGCAGCTTAAGGGCTAGCGGGGGGCTGGCCAGAGAGACCCAGTACTTC. The chain uses TRBV7-2 and TRBJ2-5, with 11 bases matching TRBD2. V gave up 2 bases and J gave up 4 bases; unmatched junction bases: 12. This CDR3 region has 18 residues. CDR1 SGHTA and CDR2 FQGNSA come from the germline V gene.

The CDR3 nucleotides are TGCGCCAGCAGCCAAGATCTGATCGGCAATCAGCCCCAGCATTTT. It yields the protein CASSQDLIGNQPQHF. The V call is TRBV4-1, the J call TRBJ1-5; D is unresolved. The CDR3 has 15 residues. The germline CDR1 and CDR2 sequences are MGHRA and YSYEKL. Trimming shortened V by 0 bases and J by 2 bases, and 8 bases separated the two germline ends.

This clone was detected once. The chain links TRBV4-3 to TRBJ2-3; 7 nucleotides line up with TRBD2. Losses at the gene ends were 0 bases for V and 6 bases for J; bases not matched to a gene: 12. This CDR3 comprises 17 residues. Looked up from germline, CDR1 is LGHNA and CDR2 is YSLEER. The CDR3 sequence is CASSQESREAGMDTQYF. The DNA for the CDR3 is TGCGCCAGCAGCCAAGAAAGTAGAGAAGCGGGGATGGATACGCAGTATTTT.

This chain connects TRBV5-4 to TRBJ2-1; 10 nucleotides line up with TRBD2. The CDR3 loop spans 16 amino acids. V was pared by 4 bases and J by 3 bases, with 7 bases of the junction left unmatched. Per germline, CDR1 SGHNT and CDR2 YYREEE (reference sequence). The CDR3 spells CASSNGTSAIYNEQFF. The DNA of the CDR3 is TGTGCCAGCAGCAACGGGACTAGCGCTATCTACAATGAGCAGTTCTTC.

The chain combines TRBV29-1 with TRBJ1-1; TRBD1 might be the D (5 bases). Germline CDR1 and CDR2: SQVTM and ANQGSEA. The CDR3 sequence is 14 residues long. With 6 bases removed from V and 1 base from J, the gap between germline ends came to 15 bases. The CDR3 coding sequence is TGCAGCGTACTTGGGTTAGGGACGAACACTGAAGCTTTCTTT. It translates to CSVLGLGTNTEAFF.

The chain carries TRBV19 and TRBJ1-1, with TRBD1 matching over 8 bases. CDR3 length: 13 amino acids. V lost 3 bases, J lost 5 bases, and 2 bases stayed unmatched. CDR1 is LNHDA and CDR2 is SQIVND in the germline V gene (reference sequence). CDR3 sequence: CASSMTGVTEAFF. Here the CDR3 DNA reads TGTGCCAGTAGTATGACAGGGGTGACTGAAGCTTTCTTT.

The sample holds one count of this clone. J is TRBJ1-1 and V is TRBV29-1, with a weak D call TRBD1 (6 bases). The CDR3 length is 14 residues. Trimming shortened V by 5 bases and J by 5 bases, and 18 bases separated the two germline ends. Germline CDR1 reads SQVTM; CDR2 reads ANQGSEA. The CDR3: CSVISQGRGTEAFF. Written as DNA, the CDR3 is TGCAGCGTTATAAGTCAGGGGCGAGGAACTGAAGCTTTCTTT.

The rearrangement joins TRBV18 to TRBJ1-5; D possibly corresponds to TRBD1 (6 bases). V gave up 6 bases and J gave up 1 base, with 16 bases separating them. The CDR3 covers 16 residues. CDR1 is KGHSH and CDR2 is LQKENI in the germline V gene. The chain's CDR3 is CASSPTGKRSNQPQHF. CDR3 nucleotides: TGTGCCAGCTCTCCTACAGGGAAGAGAAGCAATCAGCCCCAGCATTTT.

V gene TRBV19 combines with J gene TRBJ2-2; perhaps TRBD2 as D (6 bases). Deletions cut 2 bases from V and 1 base from J, with 11 bases between. There are 16 residues in the CDR3. The germline gives CDR1 LNHDA, CDR2 SQIVND (reference sequence). The CDR3 reads CASSIRAGLNTGELFF. As DNA, the CDR3 is TGTGCCAGTAGTATAAGGGCGGGACTGAACACCGGGGAGCTGTTTTTT. Variable domain in full (rest from reference TRBV19 and TRBJ2-2): DGGITQSPKYLFRKEGQNVTLSCEQNLNHDAMYWYRQDPGQGLRLIYYSQIVNDFQKGDIAEGYSVSREKKESFPLTVTSAQKNPTAFYLCASSIRAGLNTGELFFGEGSRLTVL.